This TCR beta chain was identified in a study of T-cell reconstitution after alpha-beta-depleted transplantation in children. As to this clonotype: Its specificity is unknown.

CDR3 length equals 13 residues. In germline, CDR1 is ENHRY, CDR2 SYGVKD. Trimming took 5 bases from V and 5 from J, leaving 9 bases between them. Study-level points and caveats: T-cell counts and diversity at one year post-transplant came mainly from newly produced T cells. Several hundred rapidly expanded clones from non-depleted graft cells reportedly supplied alpha-beta T cells about two months post-transplant.

Construction of the TCRbeta library involved unique molecular identifiers. TCRdb redid the calling of the PCR reads with MiXCR, one entry per CDR3 protein. The repertoire holds some 290,000 distinct CDR3 sequences, over 20% seen once, with 11% in the top ten. Sequenced material: PBMCs, mostly from graft donor cells, taken 180 days after TCRalphabeta/CD19-depleted stem cell transplant. The TCR was taken from a male patient younger than 18 who had a stem cell transplant for acute lymphoblastic leukemia, so the T cells may come from the graft donor. The chain employs TRBV10-3 and TRBJ1-4, with D perhaps TRBD1 (5 bases). The CDR3 region is CAISWGGNEKLFF. The CDR3 DNA reads TGTGCCATCAGTTGGGGGGGGAATGAAAAACTGTTTTTT.